Below, 32 T cell receptor beta chains from the same sample are listed, as sequenced in a study of T cells in Graves' hyperthyroidism and ophthalmopathy. Amplification targeted TCR beta CDR3 regions from RNA transcripts. The primer set for the first-round RT-PCR of the TCR CDR3 was HTBI. TCRdb redid the calling of the multiplex PCR reads with MiXCR, one entry per CDR3 protein. The data hold approximately 320,000 distinct CDR3 sequences, with roughly 15% observed a single time. Sequenced material: blood. All receptors come from a man aged 25-45 years with Graves' hyperthyroidism.

In its sample, this clonotype was seen a few times. This sequence joins TRBV20-1 and TRBJ2-1, with D possibly TRBD2 on 6 matching bases. CDR3 size: 16 residues. Germline lookup yields CDR1 DFQATT and CDR2 SNEGSKA (reference sequence). The V gene lost 5 bases and the J gene lost 4 bases, with 21 bases spanning the gap. CDR3 nucleotide sequence: TGCAGTGCTGGAGGGATTAGCGGCAGGATATACAATGAGCAGTTCTTC. Protein product: CSAGGISGRIYNEQFF.

The chain has TRBV5-1 and TRBJ1-3; D unclear. The length of the CDR3 is 12 residues. CDR1 and CDR2 (germline): SGHRS, YFSETQ. Trimming left V 3 bases short and J 7 bases short, with 8 bases between. CDR3 bases: TGCGCCAGCAGCTCGGAACAGAACACCATATATTTT. Amino acids: CASSSEQNTIYF.

This clonotype was recorded a few times. The junction departs from germline at one end; a sequencing error may be responsible. The gene calls are TRBV7-7 and TRBJ1-1; the D is unclear. CDR1 and CDR2 from the germline V gene are SSHAT and FNYEAQ (reference sequence). The CDR3 length is 13 residues. CDR3 amino acids: CASSPSLNTEAFF. Here the CDR3 DNA reads TGTGCTAGCAGCCCCAGCCTGAATACTGAAGCTTTCTTT.

This clonotype was observed at least ten times. The CDR3 protein is CRVAGGNEQFF. In nucleotides, the CDR3 is TGTAGGGTAGCCGGCGGTAATGAGCAGTTCTTC. V is TRBV28 and J is TRBJ2-1; D remains ambiguous. This CDR3 contains 11 residues. Per the germline V gene, CDR1 is MDHEN and CDR2 is SYDVKM.

This chain joins TRBV5-1 and TRBJ2-7; 10 bases agree with TRBD2. Trimming removed 4 bases from V and 4 bases from J; junction bases left unmatched: 11. Germline CDR1 reads SGHRS; CDR2 reads YFSETQ. The CDR3 contains 16 residues. CDR3 in amino acids: CASSAYSGTSEYEQYF. The CDR3 region has the DNA TGCGCCAGCAGCGCCTACTCCGGGACTAGCGAGTACGAGCAGTACTTC.

As for this clonotype: A much larger clone differs from this one at a single base, so this may be a read error. The chain couples TRBV2 to TRBJ1-1; D remains ambiguous. CDR3 length equals 15 residues. Germline loops: CDR1 SNHLY, CDR2 FYNNEI. Here the CDR3 DNA reads TGTGCCATCAGTGAAGCCCGGACCCAATCCCTTGAAGCTTTCTTT. Its protein is CAISEARTQSLEAFF.

The chain employs TRBV29-1 and TRBJ1-2; no clear D. The CDR3 consists of 13 residues. V was shortened by 7 bases and J by 5 bases, with 17 bases between the two germline ends. Germline CDR1 is SQVTM and CDR2 is ANQGSEA. The CDR3 region has the DNA TGCAGCGCTGTTGGCACCCAGACTTATGGCTACACCTTC. It is translated as CSAVGTQTYGYTF.

This clonotype appeared many times. The V and J genes are TRBV5-1 and TRBJ2-1; a weak D match, TRBD2 (5 bases). CDR1 is SGHRS, CDR2 YFSETQ, per germline. This CDR3 spans 15 amino acids. Deletions cut 0 bases from V and 2 bases from J, with 9 bases between. The CDR3 nucleotides are TGCGCCAGCAGCTTGGCCGGGGAGACCTACAATGAGCAGTTCTTC. It is translated as CASSLAGETYNEQFF.

This clonotype was seen ten or more times. This chain links TRBV5-1 with TRBJ1-1; 7 nucleotides agree with TRBD1. Germline V gene lookup returns CDR1 SGHRS and CDR2 YFSETQ. V shed 4 bases, J shed 4 bases, and the junction held 10 bases outside the gene matches. There are 15 residues in the CDR3. CDR3 nucleotides: TGCGCCAGCAGCCCTCGGCAGGGGGGGGGCACTGAAGCTTTCTTT. The encoded protein is CASSPRQGGGTEAFF.

The chain recombines TRBV27 with TRBJ2-6; D might be TRBD1 (6 bases). V shed 7 bases and J shed 1 base, with 20 bases lying between them. This CDR3 has 18 amino acids. CDR1 MNHEY and CDR2 SMNVEV come from the germline V gene (reference sequence). The CDR3 DNA reads TGTGCCAGCAAAGCTTCTCCCGGACAGTTGTCTGGGGCCAACGTCCTGACTTTC. This codes for CASKASPGQLSGANVLTF.

This clonotype was counted only a few times. The chain recombines TRBV11-3 with TRBJ2-5, with D perhaps matching TRBD1 (6 bases). Germline values: CDR1 SGHNT, CDR2 YENEEA. V lost 1 base, J lost 5 bases, and 17 bases lay in between. CDR3 length equals 16 residues. DNA of the CDR3: TGTGCCAGCAGCTTAGGGGGGACCACCACAGGGGAGACCCAGTACTTC. It encodes CASSLGGTTTGETQYF.

This clonotype occurred many times. The chain recombines TRBV2 with TRBJ2-7; tentative D call: TRBD1 (6 bases). Trimming shortened V by 8 bases and J by 1 base, and 15 bases separated the two germline ends. This CDR3 is built from 14 residues. CDR1 SNHLY and CDR2 FYNNEI come from the germline V gene. The CDR3 spells CASAPRQASYEQYF. The CDR3 bases are TGTGCCAGCGCTCCGCGACAGGCTTCCTACGAGCAGTACTTC.

The rearrangement joins TRBV15 to TRBJ2-3; the D gene is possibly TRBD2 (6 bases). V was clipped by 0 bases and J by 2 bases, with 15 bases between them. This CDR3 comprises 17 residues. The germline CDR1 and CDR2 sequences are LNHNV and YYDKDF (reference sequence). Written as DNA, the CDR3 is TGTGCCACCAGCAGAGAAGTGCGGGACCCCTTCACAGATACGCAGTATTTT. Protein sequence: CATSREVRDPFTDTQYF.

Ten or more counts support this clonotype. The V and J genes are TRBV28 and TRBJ2-1; no definite D call. There are 14 residues in the CDR3. Germline CDR1 MDHEN, CDR2 SYDVKM. With 6 bases removed from V and 0 bases from J, the gap between germline ends came to 9 bases. As DNA, the CDR3 is TGTGCCAGCAGCTTAATTAGCTCCTACAATGAGCAGTTCTTC. Amino acid sequence: CASSLISSYNEQFF.

Comment on this clonotype: It may be a read error: a sequence one base away is much more abundant. V usage is TRBV11-1 and J usage is TRBJ2-2; D remains unclear. Germline values: CDR1 SGHAT, CDR2 FQDESV (reference sequence). V was pared by 5 bases and J by 7 bases, with 5 bases between. The CDR3 totals 11 residues. CDR3 DNA sequence: TGTGCCAGCAGCCAAGGCGGGGAGCTGTTTTTT. Amino acids: CASSQGGELFF.

The chain links TRBV29-1 to TRBJ1-2; D gene unclear. V lost 7 bases to trimming and J lost 3 bases, with 15 bases between them. The CDR3 has 13 residues. Germline V gene lookup returns CDR1 SQVTM and CDR2 ANQGSEA. The CDR3 sequence: CSDLPEHDYGYTF. The CDR3 DNA sequence: TGCAGCGACCTTCCAGAGCACGACTATGGCTACACCTTC.

This clonotype was counted only a few times. V and J are TRBV7-2 and TRBJ2-3; 12 bases are shared with TRBD2. Germline values: CDR1 SGHTA, CDR2 FQGNSA. With V trimmed by 5 bases and J by 2 bases, 8 bases remained unmatched. The CDR3 contains 17 residues. DNA for the CDR3: TGTGCCAGCAGCCCCCCTAGCGGGGGGGGGCACACAGATACGCAGTATTTT. It specifies CASSPPSGGGHTDTQYF.

This clonotype showed up many times. The chain is built from TRBV11-2 and TRBJ1-2; D unresolved. V shed 1 base and J shed 3 bases, with 9 bases lying between them. There are 14 residues in the CDR3. Looked up from germline, CDR1 is SGHAT and CDR2 is FQNNGV. DNA of the CDR3: TGTGCCAGCAGCTTAGCAGCCGACCACTATGGCTACACCTTC. Translated: CASSLAADHYGYTF.

CDR3 protein: CAISVTGAQPQHF. The CDR3, as DNA: TGTGCCATCAGTGTGACAGGGGCTCAGCCCCAGCATTTT. The chain joins TRBV10-3 to TRBJ1-5; 8 nucleotides line up with TRBD1. The CDR3 has 13 residues. Trimming at V came to 4 bases and at J to 6 bases, leaving 2 bases not matched to a gene. Germline V gives CDR1 ENHRY, CDR2 SYGVKD.

In its sample, this clonotype was seen many times. The genes are TRBV5-1 and TRBJ2-4, with D hard to call. CDR1 is SGHRS, CDR2 YFSETQ, per germline. The V end lost 2 bases, the J end lost 8 bases, and 17 bases lay between the germline ends. The CDR3 is 15 residues long. CDR3 nucleotide sequence: TGCGCCAGCAGCTTATGGGAATCCGCCGACGACATTCAGTACTTC. It is translated as CASSLWESADDIQYF.

The table lists this clonotype with a few counts. The rearrangement uses TRBV7-9 and TRBJ1-1, with TRBD1 as a possible D gene (5 bases). The V gene lost 1 base and the J gene lost 9 bases, with 18 bases spanning the gap. Germline CDR1 reads SEHNR; CDR2 reads FQNEAQ (reference sequence). The CDR3 totals 15 residues. Here the CDR3 reads CASSLVAGFGQKAFF. The CDR3 nucleotides are TGTGCCAGCAGCTTAGTCGCGGGGTTTGGACAAAAAGCTTTCTTT.

This clonotype has at least ten counts. V gene TRBV28 combines with J gene TRBJ2-7, with 7 bases lining up with TRBD2. Unmatched junction bases numbered 4, after V lost 6 bases and J lost 2 bases. Germline-derived CDR1 and CDR2 are MDHEN and SYDVKM. CDR3 length: 13 residues. CDR3 loop: CASRPGGTYEQYF. The CDR3 DNA reads TGTGCCAGCAGGCCGGGGGGAACCTACGAGCAGTACTTC.

This clonotype has at least ten counts. The chain recombines TRBV12-3 or TRBV12-4 with TRBJ1-2, with 8 nucleotides matching TRBD1. This CDR3 contains 16 residues. The ends lost 0 bases at V and 5 bases at J; junction bases unmatched: 8. The CDR3 coding sequence is TGTGCCAGCAGTTTAGCGGGGTCAGGGGGCTCGTATGGCTACACCTTC. Its translation: CASSLAGSGGSYGYTF.

The rearrangement links TRBV20-1 to TRBJ2-1; the D gene is possibly TRBD2 (5 bases). In germline, CDR1 is DFQATT, CDR2 SNEGSKA (reference sequence). The CDR3 length is 14 residues. Between the trimmed V and J ends, which lost 5 bases and 8 bases, there was a span of 19 bases. The CDR3 loop reads CSAPGSWELDEQFF. As DNA, the CDR3 is TGCAGTGCTCCCGGAAGTTGGGAGCTCGATGAGCAGTTCTTC.

The rearrangement uses TRBV12-3 or TRBV12-4 and TRBJ1-4; the D gene is possibly TRBD1 (6 bases). The V end lost 6 bases, the J end lost 7 bases, and 9 bases lay between the germline ends. The CDR3 sequence is 12 residues long. This CDR3 is CASSRGLEKLFF. The CDR3 DNA follows: TGTGCCAGCAGCCGGGGGCTTGAAAAACTGTTTTTT.

This clonotype was observed a single time. The rearrangement uses TRBV2 and TRBJ1-1, with TRBD1 matching over 11 bases. Germline V gene sequence: CDR1 SNHLY, CDR2 FYNNEI. The CDR3 totals 15 residues. Trimming removed 2 bases from V and 4 bases from J; junction bases left unmatched: 3. CDR3 protein: CASSESGTGGTEAFF. CDR3 coding DNA: TGTGCCAGCAGTGAAAGCGGGACAGGGGGCACTGAAGCTTTCTTT. Together with reference TRBV2 and TRBJ1-1, the CDR3 gives the full variable domain: EPEVTQTPSHQVTQMGQEVILRCVPISNHLYFYWYRQILGQKVEFLVSFYNNEISEKSEIFDDQFSVERPDGSNFTLKIRSTKLEDSAMYFCASSESGTGGTEAFFGQGTRLTVV.

This rearrangement joins TRBV7-2 to TRBJ2-1; 8 bases agree with TRBD2. V was pared by 0 bases and J by 9 bases, with 7 bases of the junction left unmatched. The CDR3 extends over 15 amino acids. The germline gives CDR1 SGHTA, CDR2 FQGNSA. The CDR3 is CASSLASGTPTEQFF. In nucleotides, the CDR3 is TGTGCCAGCAGCTTAGCTAGCGGGACTCCTACTGAGCAGTTCTTC.

The rearrangement links TRBV7-2 to TRBJ1-3; D not resolved. The CDR3 loop spans 16 amino acids. V was shortened by 10 bases and J by 0 bases, with 19 bases between the two germline ends. From germline, CDR1 is SGHTA and CDR2 FQGNSA. CDR3 coding DNA: TGTGCCACCCTAACCGGAACGTCCAACTCTGGAAACACCATATATTTT. It specifies CATLTGTSNSGNTIYF. Full variable domain (remainder filled in from reference TRBV7-2 and TRBJ1-3): GAGVSQSPSNKVTEKGKDVELRCDPISGHTALYWYRQSLGQGLEFLIYFQGNSAPDKSGLPSDRFSAERTGGSVSTLTIQRTQQEDSAVYLCATLTGTSNSGNTIYFGEGSWLTVV.

This clonotype was seen many times. The rearrangement joins TRBV30 to TRBJ1-1, with D unresolved. Germline V gene sequence: CDR1 GTSNPN, CDR2 SVGIG (reference sequence). V was clipped by 1 base and J by 8 bases, with 8 bases between them. This CDR3 contains 11 residues. CDR3 coding DNA: TGTGCCTGGAGTGGGTCGGTGGAAGCTTTCTTT. Residues: CAWSGSVEAFF.

To note about this clonotype: Germline and junction disagree at one end, which may indicate a read error. V gene TRBV11-2 combines with J gene TRBJ2-7; no clear D. The CDR3 is 14 amino acids. The V gene's germline CDR1 is SGHAT and CDR2 FQNNGV. CDR3 in DNA: TGTGCCAGCAACTTAGGAGATCTGGCCTACGAGCAGTACTTC. Encoded protein: CASNLGDLAYEQYF.

The chain carries TRBV24-1 and TRBJ2-7; D tentatively fits TRBD1 or TRBD2 (5 bases each). V lost 9 bases and J 0 bases, leaving 20 bases between the germline ends. The length of the CDR3 is 16 residues. CDR1 is KGHDR, CDR2 SFDVKD, per germline. CDR3 loop: CATWRPPGRTSYEQYF. The CDR3 nucleotides read TGTGCCACCTGGCGCCCCCCGGGACGCACCTCCTACGAGCAGTACTTC.

This clonotype came up many times. The V gene is TRBV20-1, the J gene TRBJ2-1; TRBD2 matches 9 bases. The length of the CDR3 is 12 residues. With 6 bases clipped from V and 9 bases from J, the junction kept 6 bases outside the gene matches. CDR1 and CDR2 from the germline V gene are DFQATT and SNEGSKA (reference sequence). The DNA for the CDR3 is TGCAGTGCGCAGCGGGAGGTCGGTGAGCAGTTCTTC. It codes for CSAQREVGEQFF.